The rows below give T cell receptor beta chains drawn from one sample of a study of PD-1 and CTLA-4 blockade in melanoma. Assay used: immunoSEQ multiplex PCR; TCRdb lists only in-frame clones, some missing. The sample holds tens of thousands of clones, around 90% seen once. The sample was CD8+ T cells from peripheral blood, taken from a patient given anti-PD-1 treatment. These receptors were taken from a human donor with melanoma. The CDR3 runs from the conserved cysteine through the conserved F or W. A D gene is named only where the DNA matches it firmly. Part of the rows lack a size; the others show once, few, many or a class for expanded clones.

abundance	v_gene	d_gene	j_gene	CDR3aa	CDR3nt
.	TRBV6-2/TRBV6-3	TRBD2	TRBJ2-5	CASSYLAENQETQYF	TGTGCCAGCAGTTACCTAGCGGAGAACCAAGAGACCCAGTACTTC
.	TRBV7-6	.	TRBJ1-5	CASSLEPAGSSNQPQHF	TGTGCCAGCAGCTTAGAACCCGCAGGGAGTAGCAATCAGCCCCAGCATTTT
.	TRBV7-9	.	TRBJ1-3	CASSHLQGAGNTIYF	TGTGCCAGCAGCCACCTACAGGGAGCTGGAAACACCATATATTTT
.	TRBV29-1	.	TRBJ1-2	CSVEEPGPRTYGYTF	TGCAGCGTTGAAGAGCCGGGACCACGGACCTATGGCTACACCTTC
.	TRBV6-4	.	TRBJ2-2	CASSDSDAGELFF	TGTGCCAGCAGTGACTCTGACGCCGGGGAGCTGTTTTTT
.	TRBV14	.	TRBJ1-1	CASSQVTGWNTEAFF	TGTGCCAGCAGCCAAGTGACAGGTTGGAACACTGAAGCTTTCTTT
.	TRBV29-1	.	TRBJ2-7	CSVEAGAYEQYF	TGCAGCGTTGAAGCGGGGGCATACGAGCAGTACTTC
.	TRBV6-1	TRBD2	TRBJ2-7	CASSEVPAGHEQYF	TGTGCCAGCAGTGAAGTCCCAGCGGGACACGAGCAGTACTTC
.	TRBV9	.	TRBJ1-5	CASSVSTDDWPQHF	TGTGCCAGCAGCGTATCGACAGACGATTGGCCCCAGCATTTT
.	TRBV7-3	.	TRBJ2-1	CASSLGGANEQFF	TGTGCCAGCAGCTTAGGGGGAGCCAATGAGCAGTTCTTC
.	TRBV6-1	TRBD2	TRBJ2-3	CASSEGLASDTQYF	TGTGCCAGCAGTGAGGGACTAGCGTCCGATACGCAGTATTTT
once	TRBV2	TRBD1	TRBJ1-1	CASPDRVNTEAFF	TGTGCCAGTCCCGACAGGGTGAACACTGAAGCTTTCTTT
.	TRBV18	TRBD1	TRBJ2-5	CASSPTGGRETQYF	TGTGCCAGCTCACCGACAGGGGGCCGGGAGACCCAGTACTTC
.	TRBV6-6	.	TRBJ1-4	CASSVATNEKLFF	TGTGCCAGCAGCGTTGCAACTAATGAAAAACTGTTTTTT
.	TRBV6-5	.	TRBJ2-2	CASSYRRDNTGELFF	TGTGCCAGCAGTTACAGGAGGGATAACACCGGGGAGCTGTTTTTT
.	TRBV3-1/TRBV3-2	.	TRBJ2-7	CASSHGSYEQYF	TGTGCCAGCAGCCACGGATCCTACGAGCAGTACTTC
.	TRBV10-3	.	TRBJ1-6	CAISESMTSYNSPLHF	TGTGCCATCAGTGAGTCGATGACCAGCTATAATTCACCCCTCCACTTT
.	TRBV29-1	TRBD2	TRBJ2-3	CSVEGWLISSGQNTDTQYF	TGCAGCGTTGAGGGTTGGCTGATTTCTAGCGGGCAAAACACAGATACGCAGTATTTT
.	TRBV4-1	.	TRBJ2-5	CASSQPWGENQETQYF	TGCGCCAGCAGCCAACCATGGGGGGAGAACCAAGAGACCCAGTACTTC
.	TRBV30	TRBD1	TRBJ2-7	CACTGAGGYEQYF	TGTGCCTGTACAGGGGCGGGCGGGTACGAGCAGTACTTC